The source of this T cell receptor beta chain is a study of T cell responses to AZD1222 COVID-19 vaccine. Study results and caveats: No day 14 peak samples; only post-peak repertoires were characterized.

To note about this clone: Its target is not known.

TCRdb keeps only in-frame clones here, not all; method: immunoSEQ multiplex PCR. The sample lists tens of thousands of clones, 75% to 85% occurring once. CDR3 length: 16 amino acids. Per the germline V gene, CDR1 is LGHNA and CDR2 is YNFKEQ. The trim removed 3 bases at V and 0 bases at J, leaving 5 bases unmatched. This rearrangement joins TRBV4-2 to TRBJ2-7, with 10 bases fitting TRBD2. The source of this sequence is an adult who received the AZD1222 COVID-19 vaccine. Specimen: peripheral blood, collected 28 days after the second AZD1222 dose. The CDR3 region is CASSHSGGRSSYEQYF. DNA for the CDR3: TGTGCCAGCAGCCATAGCGGGGGGAGAAGCTCCTACGAGCAGTACTTC.